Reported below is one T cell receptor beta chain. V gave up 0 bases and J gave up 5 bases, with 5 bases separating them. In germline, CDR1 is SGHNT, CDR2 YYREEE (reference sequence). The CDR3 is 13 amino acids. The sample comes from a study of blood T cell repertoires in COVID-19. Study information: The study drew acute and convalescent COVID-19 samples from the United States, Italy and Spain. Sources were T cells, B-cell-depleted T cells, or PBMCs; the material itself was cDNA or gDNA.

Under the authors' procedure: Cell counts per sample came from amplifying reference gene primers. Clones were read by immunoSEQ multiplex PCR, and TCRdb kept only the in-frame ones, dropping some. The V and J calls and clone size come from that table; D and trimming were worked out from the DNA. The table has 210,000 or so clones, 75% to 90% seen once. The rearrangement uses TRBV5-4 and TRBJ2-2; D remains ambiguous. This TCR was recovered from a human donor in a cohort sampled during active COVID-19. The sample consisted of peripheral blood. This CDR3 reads CASSLDSTGELFF. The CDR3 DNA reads TGTGCCAGCAGCTTGGACAGTACCGGGGAGCTGTTTTTT.